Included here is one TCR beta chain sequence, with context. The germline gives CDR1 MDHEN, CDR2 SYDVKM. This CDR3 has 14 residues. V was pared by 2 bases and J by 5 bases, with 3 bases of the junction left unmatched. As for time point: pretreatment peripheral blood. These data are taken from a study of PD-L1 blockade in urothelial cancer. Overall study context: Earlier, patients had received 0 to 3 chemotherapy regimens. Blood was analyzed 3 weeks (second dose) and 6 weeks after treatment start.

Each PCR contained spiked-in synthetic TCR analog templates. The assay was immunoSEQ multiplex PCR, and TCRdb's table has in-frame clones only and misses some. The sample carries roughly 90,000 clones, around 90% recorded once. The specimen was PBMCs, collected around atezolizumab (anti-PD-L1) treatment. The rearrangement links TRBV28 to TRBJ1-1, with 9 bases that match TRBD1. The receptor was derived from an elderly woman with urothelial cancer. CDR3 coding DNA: TGTGCCAGCAGTTTAGGGACAGGGAAGACTGAAGCTTTCTTT. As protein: CASSLGTGKTEAFF.